Listed here are 9 T cell receptor beta chains from one sample, sequenced in a study of shared clonotypes between healthy human individuals. Assay used: immunoSEQ multiplex PCR; TCRdb lists only in-frame clones, some missing. The sample records around 2,000,000 clones, approximately 95% being singletons. CD45RO-negative, CCR7-selected cells formed the naive CD8 fraction, which excluded terminally differentiated effector memory CD45RA+ cells. Sequences were obtained from naive CD8+ T cells sorted from blood. The source is a man between 18 and 29 years old in good health.

The chain has TRBV4-1 and TRBJ2-7, with 12 bases that match TRBD2. Trimming took 4 bases from V and 3 from J; bases not matched to a gene: 4. The CDR3 sequence is 15 residues long. The germline V gene has CDR1 MGHRA and CDR2 YSYEKL. CDR3 amino acids: CASSPLAGGIYEQYF. The CDR3 nucleotides are TGCGCCAGCAGCCCACTAGCGGGAGGAATCTACGAGCAGTACTTC.

The chain links TRBV15 to TRBJ1-5; TRBD1 aligns across 7 bases. The CDR3 spans 17 residues. CDR1 and CDR2 from the germline V gene are LNHNV and YYDKDF (reference sequence). The V segment lost 1 base and the J segment 4 bases; nucleotides outside the gene matches: 10. Written as DNA, the CDR3 is TGTGCCACCAGCAGAGCCCGAGGCACAGGGGATAATCAGCCCCAGCATTTT. This encodes CATSRARGTGDNQPQHF.

V and J are TRBV27 and TRBJ2-7; a weak D match, TRBD1 (6 bases). This CDR3 contains 13 residues. V was shortened by 2 bases and J by 5 bases, with 10 bases between the two germline ends. The germline gives CDR1 MNHEY, CDR2 SMNVEV (reference sequence). The CDR3 here is CASSLGQRNEQYF. CDR3 sequence (DNA): TGTGCCAGCAGTTTAGGACAGCGTAACGAGCAGTACTTC.

The V gene is TRBV5-6, the J gene TRBJ1-2, with unresolved D. The ends were cut back, 4 bases at V and 8 bases at J, with 15 bases in the middle. The CDR3 has 13 amino acids. The germline gives CDR1 SGHDT, CDR2 YYEEEE. The CDR3 DNA follows: TGTGCCAGCAGCCCCGAGACGGATGGAGGCTACACCTTC. This gives the protein CASSPETDGGYTF.

About this clone: This specimen includes other DNA sequences encoding the same CDR3. The gene calls are TRBV11-2 and TRBJ2-7, with TRBD2 identical over 9 bases. The CDR3 sequence is 13 residues long. Trimming removed 3 bases from V and 4 bases from J; junction bases left unmatched: 1. Germline CDR1 reads SGHAT; CDR2 reads FQNNGV. DNA of the CDR3: TGTGCCAGCAGCTTTAGCGGGGGATACGAGCAGTACTTC. Protein product: CASSFSGGYEQYF.

V gene TRBV27 combines with J gene TRBJ2-7; 8 positions agree with TRBD1. This CDR3 is built from 15 residues. Trimming removed 4 bases from V and 2 bases from J; junction bases left unmatched: 7. Germline V gene data show CDR1 as MNHEY and CDR2 as SMNVEV (reference sequence). CDR3 coding DNA: TGTGCCAGCAGTTATTCGGCGGACAGGGCCTACGAGCAGTACTTC. Encoded protein: CASSYSADRAYEQYF.

A note on this clone: In the same sample, other DNA sequences code for this CDR3. This chain joins TRBV2 and TRBJ1-1; no reliable D call. Deletions cut 2 bases from V and 0 bases from J, with 4 bases between. The CDR3 loop spans 13 amino acids. CDR1 is SNHLY, CDR2 FYNNEI, per germline. In nucleotides, the CDR3 is TGTGCCAGCAGTGAAACCCTGAACACTGAAGCTTTCTTT. The encoded protein is CASSETLNTEAFF.

V gene TRBV10-3 combines with J gene TRBJ2-7; TRBD2 matches 11 bases. CDR3 size: 16 residues. CDR1 and CDR2 (germline): ENHRY, SYGVKD. V gave up 4 bases and J gave up 2 bases; unmatched junction bases: 7. The CDR3 loop is CAISGTGTSGPYEQYF. CDR3 bases: TGTGCCATCAGTGGGACCGGGACTAGCGGACCCTACGAGCAGTACTTC.

The V call is TRBV7-9, the J call TRBJ2-2; 8 nucleotides line up with TRBD1. This CDR3 region has 15 residues. J lost 7 bases, V lost 3 bases, and 7 bases had no gene match. CDR1 SEHNR and CDR2 FQNEAQ come from the germline V gene (reference sequence). The CDR3 reads CASSFVQGVSGELFF. As DNA, the CDR3 is TGTGCCAGCAGCTTCGTACAGGGGGTCAGCGGGGAGCTGTTTTTT.